Listed below are T cell receptor beta chains from one sample, sequenced in a study of cytomegalovirus exposure and HLA in healthy donors. Sequencing used immunoSEQ multiplex PCR; TCRdb keeps in-frame clones, though not all of them. The sample yields some 160,000 clones, 70% to 80% seen once. The sample taken for sequencing was PBMCs. These receptors were collected from a man aged 55 to 70 in good health and CMV-seronegative. Both conserved end residues are part of each CDR3. D genes are given only for firm matches. Some rows have no size entry. The others give once, few or many, or a class for an expanded clone.

>few|TRBJ1-1|TRBV18|TRBD1
CASSPLGPGQGAVGTEAFF
TGTGCCAGCTCACCCCTCGGACCGGGACAGGGGGCGGTTGGGACTGAAGCTTTCTTT
>NA|TRBJ1-2|TRBV6-1|TRBD1
CASRRGQGGYTF
TGTGCCAGCAGACGGGGACAGGGGGGCTACACCTTC
>NA|TRBJ1-2|TRBV5-4|NA
CAASIGAGDGYGYTF
TGTGCCGCCTCCATTGGGGCAGGGGATGGCTATGGCTACACCTTC
>NA|TRBJ2-7|TRBV6-5|TRBD2
CASSYGAAGDYYEQYF
TGTGCCAGCAGTTACGGGGCAGCGGGAGATTACTACGAGCAGTACTTC
>NA|TRBJ2-7|TRBV13|TRBD1
CASSLATFLTGQGSMEQYF
TGTGCCAGCAGCTTAGCGACTTTCCTTACGGGACAGGGAAGCATGGAGCAGTACTTC
>NA|TRBJ1-1|TRBV19|NA
CASSFPDYTEAFF
TGTGCCAGTAGTTTCCCGGACTACACTGAAGCTTTCTTT
>NA|TRBJ1-2|TRBV7-8|TRBD1
CASSLTLDRALYGYTF
TGTGCCAGCAGCCTAACCCTGGACAGGGCCCTCTATGGCTACACCTTC
>NA|TRBJ2-5|TRBV5-4|TRBD2
CASSSRTSGGARETQYF
TGTGCCAGCAGCTCCAGGACTAGCGGGGGGGCTCGGGAGACCCAGTACTTC
>NA|TRBJ2-7|TRBV27|NA
CASSPGFGYEQYF
TGTGCCAGCAGCCCCGGGTTTGGCTACGAGCAGTACTTC
>NA|TRBJ1-1|TRBV14|NA
CASSRYQAGEAFF
TGTGCCAGCAGTCGATATCAGGCGGGTGAAGCTTTCTTT
>NA|TRBJ1-1|TRBV27|TRBD1
CASRETGANTEAFF
TGTGCCAGCAGAGAAACAGGGGCGAACACTGAAGCTTTCTTT
>NA|TRBJ2-5|TRBV6-1|NA
CASSEREVQETQYF
TGTGCCAGCAGTGAAAGGGAGGTACAAGAGACCCAGTACTTC
>NA|TRBJ2-7|TRBV6-5|TRBD1
CASSYRPGQGTYEQYF
TGTGCCAGCAGTTACCGACCGGGACAGGGGACCTACGAGCAGTACTTC
>NA|TRBJ2-7|TRBV5-6|TRBD2
CASSLLAGLNVESYEQYF
TGTGCCAGCAGCTTGTTAGCGGGATTAAACGTGGAATCCTACGAGCAGTACTTC
>few|TRBJ2-7|TRBV5-6|NA
CASSFGRGDEQYF
TGTGCCAGCAGCTTCGGCAGGGGGGACGAGCAGTACTTC
>NA|TRBJ2-1|TRBV7-2|TRBD2
CASSPQAGEQFF
TGTGCCAGCAGCCCACAAGCGGGGGAGCAGTTCTTC